Listed below are T cell receptor beta chains from one sample, sequenced in a study of shared clonotypes between healthy human individuals. Here immunoSEQ multiplex PCR was the method, and the copy in TCRdb shows in-frame clones only, minus some. In the table there are approximately 2,000,000 clones, around 92% of which are singletons. The sample consisted of naive CD4+ T cells from PBMCs. These receptors were taken from a man between 18 and 29 years old in good health. Some clones in this sample may be carry-over from other donors' samples. Both conserved end residues are part of each CDR3. Each record gives: V gene, CDR3 protein.

TRBV19	CASSMWTAPDHEKLFF
TRBV11-2	CASRSRGPMNTEAFF
TRBV5-3	CARSLDGVSETPQHF
TRBV6-5	CASSSLTGELFF
TRBV7-2	CASSETPSVEQFF
TRBV4-1	CASSQELAGGTDTQYF
TRBV9	CASSPPSRGLAKNIQYF
TRBV5-1	CASSPPRSGETQYF
TRBV15	CATSRGSGLGTEQFF
TRBV29-1	CSVENSGTDTQYF
TRBV7-2	CASSLDRGHAFF
TRBV28	CASSPGRPGELFF
TRBV21-1	CASSNLAPHYNEQFF
TRBV5-1	CASSLAPGGPYEQYF
TRBV7-9	CASRGTSPTYNEQFF
TRBV19	CASSKPSNQPQHF
TRBV5-1	CASSLYVGGPGANVLTF
TRBV19	CASTPRGIVVNQPQHF
TRBV28	CASTGRVKDTQYF
TRBV9	CASSEPLVLSGGWTGELFF
TRBV21-1	CAVTGTRQPQHF
TRBV6-5	CASSSGAGDPDTQYF
TRBV19	CASIGLASTQYF
TRBV5-1	CASSLEGPYGYTF
TRBV7-2	CASSPTFEQFF
TRBV11-2	CASSSSSSRGQGEQFF
TRBV2	CASSEDRASYNEQFF
TRBV28	CASSLGLAEGRGGTDTQYF
TRBV27	CASSSRWGQRNVWQYF
TRBV11-2	CASSLGRNNEQFF
TRBV15	CATSRVGEPQHF
TRBV19	CASKRGISANTGELFF
TRBV18	CASSPVGSSTDTQYF
TRBV7-3	CASSLGTSGTVQYF
TRBV10-3	CAIRPELTSNTGELFF
TRBV15	CATSRDGREDTQYF
TRBV11-2	CASSLDSDIQYF